This T cell receptor (beta chain) originates from a study of T-cell reconstitution after alpha-beta-depleted transplantation in children. V lost 1 base to trimming and J lost 2 bases; unmatched junction nucleotides: 10. CDR1 SQVTM and CDR2 ANQGSEA come from the germline V gene. CDR3 size: 17 residues. This clonotype was detected a few times. Preparing the TCRbeta library involved the use of unique molecular identifiers. MiXCR, run by TCRdb on the PCR reads, gives a single entry per CDR3 protein. The sample lists just under 550,000 distinct CDR3 sequences; 15% to 20% were seen once. The sequencing used PBMCs from the stem cell graft donor, collected from the stem cell graft. The sequence came from a human donor who donated a stem cell graft to a child with acute lymphoblastic leukemia. The chain joins TRBV29-1 to TRBJ1-2; 10 bases are shared with TRBD1. The CDR3 DNA reads as TGCAGCGTTGAAGGACTGACCGGGACAGGGGCCAACTATGGCTACACCTTC. Translating gives CSVEGLTGTGANYGYTF.